The entry that follows covers one T cell receptor beta chain sequence. The antigen remains undetermined. The data derive from a study of T cell responses to AZD1222 COVID-19 vaccine. Points from the study as a whole: Spike-specific TCR breadth and depth went up after people got two AZD1222 doses. Nearly half of spike-specific TCRs reportedly target unmutated variant regions.

Assay: immunoSEQ multiplex PCR; the TCRdb copy retains only in-frame clones and omits some. The repertoire includes approximately 190,000 clones, around 94% of them detected once, and about 1.2% sits in the top ten. The receptor was derived from an adult in good health. The material was peripheral blood, obtained on day 0 of AZD1222 vaccination.

The CDR3 nucleotides read TGTGCCAGCAGTTACAGGGGGCTCTATGGCTACACCTTC. The encoded protein is CASSYRGLYGYTF. This sequence joins TRBV6-5 and TRBJ1-2; 7 positions match TRBD1. With V trimmed by 2 bases and J by 4 bases, 1 base remained unmatched. The length of the CDR3 is 13 residues. Looked up from germline, CDR1 is MNHEY and CDR2 is SVGAGI.